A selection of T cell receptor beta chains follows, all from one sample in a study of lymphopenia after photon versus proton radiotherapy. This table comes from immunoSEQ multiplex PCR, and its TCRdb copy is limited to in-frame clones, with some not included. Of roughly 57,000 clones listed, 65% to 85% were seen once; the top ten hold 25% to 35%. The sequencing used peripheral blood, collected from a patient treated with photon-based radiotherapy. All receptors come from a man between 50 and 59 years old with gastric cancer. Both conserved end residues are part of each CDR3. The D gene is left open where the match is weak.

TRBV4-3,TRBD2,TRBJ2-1,CASSQGPASGRAGNEQFF
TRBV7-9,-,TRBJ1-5,CASSSTGGASQPQHF
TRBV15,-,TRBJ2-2,CATSSGQGGTGELFF
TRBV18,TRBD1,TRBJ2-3,CASSLQGQGTDTQYF
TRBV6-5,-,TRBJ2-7,CASSYGGDYEQYF
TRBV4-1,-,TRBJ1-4,CASRPRAQSELFF
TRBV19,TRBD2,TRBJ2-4,CASSMVGGGTSGKNIQYF
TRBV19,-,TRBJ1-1,CASSYSYTEAFF
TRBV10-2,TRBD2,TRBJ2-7,CASRATSGHEQYF
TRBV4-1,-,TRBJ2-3,CASSQEAGGGYTDTQYF
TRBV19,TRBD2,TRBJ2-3,CASSIGGGPDTQYF
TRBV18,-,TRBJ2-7,CASSPALAGTSYEQYF
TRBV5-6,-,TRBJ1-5,CASSLGANNQPQHF
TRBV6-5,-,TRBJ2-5,CASSYSQRTQETQYF
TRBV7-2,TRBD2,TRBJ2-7,CASSLVLAGIYEQYF
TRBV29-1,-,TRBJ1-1,CSVERHTEAFF
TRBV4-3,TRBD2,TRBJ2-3,CASSQAREGQDTQYF
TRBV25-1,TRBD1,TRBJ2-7,CASTQGRGSDEQYF
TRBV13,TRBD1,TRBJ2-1,CASSFGQDNEQFF
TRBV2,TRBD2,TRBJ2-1,CASSPQPSGRRYNEQFF
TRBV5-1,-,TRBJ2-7,CASSLGTVYEQYF
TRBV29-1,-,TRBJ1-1,CSVARGNTEAFF